A single sample gave rise to the 20 T cell receptor beta chains below, sequenced in a study of T cells in Graves' hyperthyroidism and ophthalmopathy. There were TCR beta CDR3 regions amplified from RNA transcripts. The HTBI set primed first-round TCR CDR3 RT-PCR. TCRdb re-analysed the multiplex PCR reads in MiXCR, keeping a single row per CDR3 protein. The sample has about 400,000 distinct CDR3 sequences, 15% to 19% seen once. The sample was blood. The receptors stem from a woman under 30 with Graves' hyperthyroidism.

This clonotype appeared many times. The V call is TRBV20-1, the J call TRBJ2-1; TRBD2 matches 9 bases. The junction had 8 bases not matched to a gene; V was cut back by 0 bases and J by 14 bases. The CDR3 is 13 residues long. Looked up from germline, CDR1 is DFQATT and CDR2 is SNEGSKA (reference sequence). CDR3 protein: CSARDLGTSLKFF. CDR3 sequence (DNA): TGCAGTGCTAGAGATCTCGGGACTAGCCTTAAGTTCTTC.

This clonotype was picked up many times. This chain joins TRBV20-1 and TRBJ1-1; weak D call: TRBD1 (5 bases). Per the germline V gene, CDR1 is DFQATT and CDR2 is SNEGSKA (reference sequence). The length of the CDR3 is 15 residues. V lost 2 bases and J lost 2, with 15 bases in between. CDR3 DNA sequence: TGCAGTGCTAGACCGCCCGGGGGACTTAACACTGAAGCTTTCTTT. Amino acid sequence: CSARPPGGLNTEAFF.

This clonotype was counted ten times or more. The junction shows a germline mismatch at one end, possibly a read error. The rearrangement links TRBV7-7 to TRBJ2-3; 7 bases agree with TRBD1. The CDR3 sequence is 13 residues long. Germline V gives CDR1 SSHAT, CDR2 FNYEAQ (reference sequence). The CDR3: CASSSTGEDTQYF. The CDR3 DNA reads as TGTGCTAGCAGCTCCACAGGGGAAGATACGCAGTATTTT.

This clonotype came up many times. J is TRBJ2-7 and V is TRBV5-1, with 8 bases identical to TRBD2. The CDR3 spans 16 residues. The junction had 9 bases not matched to a gene; V was cut back by 1 base and J by 3 bases. Germline V gene sequence: CDR1 SGHRS, CDR2 YFSETQ. The CDR3 sequence is CASSLNTGGLNYEQYF. The CDR3, as DNA: TGCGCCAGCAGCTTGAATACGGGGGGGCTGAACTACGAGCAGTACTTC.

This chain joins TRBV24-1 and TRBJ2-7, with TRBD2 matching 7 bases. The CDR3 covers 13 residues. The trim removed 4 bases at V and 7 bases at J, leaving 6 bases unmatched. The germline gives CDR1 KGHDR, CDR2 SFDVKD. CDR3 nucleotides: TGTGCCACCAGTGAGTCCGGGAGGCCGGAGCAGTACTTC. It is translated as CATSESGRPEQYF.

As for this clonotype: This sequence may be a read error, since a much larger clone differs from it by one base. The chain has TRBV5-1 and TRBJ2-3; TRBD1 matches at 9 bases. The CDR3 is made up of 15 amino acids. Germline V gives CDR1 SGHRS, CDR2 YFSETQ. CDR3 protein: CARSLGGTGPDTQYF. The CDR3 coding sequence is TGCGCCCGCAGCCTGGGAGGGACAGGGCCAGATACGCAGTATTTT.

V gene TRBV6-5 combines with J gene TRBJ1-2, with TRBD1 matching over 8 bases. The CDR3 totals 13 residues. Trimming cost V 4 bases and J 7 bases; bases outside gene matches: 5. CDR1 MNHEY and CDR2 SVGAGI come from the germline V gene. In nucleotides, the CDR3 is TGTGCCAGCAGTTCCGGACAGGGATTTGGCTACACCTTC. This gives the protein CASSSGQGFGYTF.

In its sample, this clonotype was seen many times. CDR3 protein: CASSSQLGPPPETQYF. DNA of the CDR3: TGTGCCAGCAGCTCCCAGCTAGGGCCCCCCCCAGAGACCCAGTACTTC. The rearrangement uses TRBV7-9 and TRBJ2-5; no reliable D call. V lost 4 bases and J 4 bases, leaving 19 bases between the germline ends. The CDR3 is made up of 16 amino acids. Germline V lookup: CDR1 SEHNR, CDR2 FQNEAQ (reference sequence). The full variable domain, with the rest looked up from reference TRBV7-9 and TRBJ2-5, is DTGVSQNPRHKITKRGQNVTFRCDPISEHNRLYWYRQTLGQGPEFLTYFQNEAQLEKSRLLSDRFSAERPKGSFSTLEIQRTEQGDSAMYLCASSSQLGPPPETQYFGPGTRLLVL.

The table lists this clonotype with a few counts. The J gene is TRBJ2-6, the V gene TRBV5-8, with 7 bases fitting TRBD2. After removal of 3 bases from V and 4 bases from J, the junction contained 7 bases not matched to a gene. The germline CDR1 and CDR2 sequences are SGHTS and YDEGEE. This CDR3 contains 16 residues. CDR3 amino acids: CASSWGGRGGANVLTF. As DNA, the CDR3 is TGTGCCAGCAGCTGGGGGGGGAGAGGAGGGGCCAACGTCCTGACTTTC.

This clonotype was seen more than once but under ten times. This may arise from a read error, as a much more abundant clone is one base away. This sequence joins TRBV28 and TRBJ2-7; D might be TRBD1 (6 bases). The CDR3 length is 13 residues. In germline, CDR1 is MDHEN, CDR2 SYDVKM. V shed 8 bases and J shed 2 bases, with 13 bases lying between them. The CDR3 region has the DNA TGTGCCAGCTCCGGGACAAACACCTACGAGCAGTACTTC. It encodes CASSGTNTYEQYF.

This clonotype was seen a handful of times. J is TRBJ2-3 and V is TRBV28; D possibly corresponds to TRBD1 (5 bases). Germline CDR1 is MDHEN and CDR2 is SYDVKM. The V gene lost 5 bases and the J gene lost 0 bases, with 18 bases spanning the gap. The CDR3 runs to 17 residues. The CDR3 sequence: CASSSEGASFSTDTQYF. The DNA of the CDR3 is TGTGCCAGCAGTAGCGAAGGGGCTTCCTTTAGCACAGATACGCAGTATTTT.

This clonotype was picked up a small number of times. The chain links TRBV6-1 to TRBJ1-4, with TRBD1 as a possible D gene (5 bases). The CDR3 covers 16 residues. Trimming cost V 5 bases and J 8 bases, with 21 bases left between them. Germline lookup yields CDR1 MNHNS and CDR2 SASEGT. CDR3 loop: CASSQGSQGMREKLFF. The DNA for the CDR3 is TGTGCCAGCAGTCAAGGGTCTCAGGGCATGAGAGAAAAACTGTTTTTT.

This clonotype has a count of ten or more. V usage is TRBV20-1 and J usage is TRBJ2-7; TRBD1 agrees at 8 bases. The CDR3 loop spans 14 amino acids. V lost 6 bases and J lost 6; bases outside the gene matches: 13. CDR1 and CDR2 (germline): DFQATT, SNEGSKA (reference sequence). The CDR3 protein is CSAKAGGAGPEQYF. DNA of the CDR3: TGCAGTGCGAAAGCAGGGGGCGCAGGTCCCGAGCAGTACTTC.

This clonotype has a count of ten or more. This rearrangement joins TRBV12-3 or TRBV12-4 to TRBJ2-2; D uncertain. This CDR3 contains 15 residues. V lost 5 bases to trimming and J lost 4 bases, with 14 bases between them. CDR3 region: CASSPPFQTTGELFF. CDR3 nucleotide sequence: TGTGCCAGCAGTCCCCCGTTCCAAACCACCGGGGAGCTGTTTTTT.

This clonotype has a count of ten or more. The chain uses TRBV19 and TRBJ2-3; 8 bases are shared with TRBD1. The CDR3 covers 13 residues. Trimming removed 6 bases from V and 4 bases from J; junction bases left unmatched: 3. The germline V gene has CDR1 LNHDA and CDR2 SQIVND (reference sequence). In DNA form, the CDR3 reads TGTGCCAGTAGGGCCAGGGGGCCAGATACGCAGTATTTT. This gives the protein CASRARGPDTQYF.

This clonotype was recorded a few times. The chain employs TRBV7-2 and TRBJ2-1, with D maybe TRBD2 (5 bases). Trimming shortened V by 1 base and J by 8 bases, and 15 bases separated the two germline ends. The CDR3 length is 15 residues. Per germline, CDR1 SGHTA and CDR2 FQGNSA. CDR3 residues: CASSLVSRRTDEQFF. The CDR3 region has the DNA TGTGCCAGCAGCTTAGTTAGCCGGAGGACGGATGAGCAGTTCTTC. The variable domain in full, with the rest retrieved from reference TRBV7-2 and TRBJ2-1, is GAGVSQSPSNKVTEKGKDVELRCDPISGHTALYWYRQSLGQGLEFLIYFQGNSAPDKSGLPSDRFSAERTGGSVSTLTIQRTQQEDSAVYLCASSLVSRRTDEQFFGPGTRLTVL.

This clonotype came up many times. The J gene is TRBJ2-3, the V gene TRBV3-1, with 9 positions matching TRBD2. Trimming removed 1 base from V and 5 bases from J; junction bases left unmatched: 10. The germline gives CDR1 LGHDT, CDR2 YNNKEL (reference sequence). The CDR3 runs 17 residues. The CDR3 DNA sequence: TGTGCCAGCAGCCAAGGTGGGGCGGGGGGGCCGAGAGATACGCAGTATTTT. This encodes CASSQGGAGGPRDTQYF.

This clonotype appeared a few times. V usage is TRBV18 and J usage is TRBJ2-7; 9 positions match TRBD2. The CDR3 totals 14 residues. The germline V gene encodes CDR1 KGHSH and CDR2 LQKENI. Trimming cost V 5 bases and J 5 bases; bases outside gene matches: 7. The CDR3 spells CASSAGGRAHEQYF. CDR3 nucleotides: TGTGCCAGCTCAGCTGGCGGGAGGGCCCACGAGCAGTACTTC. The whole variable domain, remainder taken from reference TRBV18 and TRBJ2-7, is NAGVMQNPRHLVRRRGQEARLRCSPMKGHSHVYWYRQLPEEGLKFMVYLQKENIIDESGMPKERFSAEFPKEGPSILRIQQVVRGDSAAYFCASSAGGRAHEQYFGPGTRLTVT.

This clonotype was detected ten times or more. The chain joins TRBV7-9 to TRBJ1-1; D is perhaps TRBD1 (6 bases). The CDR3 contains 16 residues. Germline CDR1 is SEHNR and CDR2 is FQNEAQ (reference sequence). V lost 0 bases and J lost 8, with 19 bases in between. CDR3 nucleotides: TGTGCCAGCAGCTTAGCGGGGGGCGCGGGGGCTTCGGAAGCTTTCTTT. It specifies CASSLAGGAGASEAFF.

There are a few counts of this clonotype. This CDR3 reads CASSQEPRFNQPQHF. In DNA form, the CDR3 reads TGTGCCAGCAGCCAAGAACCCAGATTTAATCAGCCCCAGCATTTT. The rearrangement joins TRBV4-2 to TRBJ1-5, with no clear D. This CDR3 is built from 15 residues. V lost 0 bases to trimming and J lost 4 bases, with 10 bases between them. The germline CDR1 and CDR2 sequences are LGHNA and YNFKEQ.